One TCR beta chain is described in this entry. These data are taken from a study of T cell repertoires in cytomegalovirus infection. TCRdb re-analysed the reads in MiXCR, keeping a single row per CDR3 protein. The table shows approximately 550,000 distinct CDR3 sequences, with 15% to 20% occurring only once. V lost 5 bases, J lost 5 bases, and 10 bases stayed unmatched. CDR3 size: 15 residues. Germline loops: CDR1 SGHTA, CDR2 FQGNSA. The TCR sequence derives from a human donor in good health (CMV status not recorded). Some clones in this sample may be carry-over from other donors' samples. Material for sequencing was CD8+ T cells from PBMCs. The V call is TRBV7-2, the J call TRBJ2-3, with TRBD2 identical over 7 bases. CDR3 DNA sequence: TGTGCCAGCAGCGTTACTGGCGGGGGAATAGATACGCAGTATTTT. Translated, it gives CASSVTGGGIDTQYF. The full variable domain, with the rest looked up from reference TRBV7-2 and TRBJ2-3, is GAGVSQSPSNKVTEKGKDVELRCDPISGHTALYWYRQSLGQGLEFLIYFQGNSAPDKSGLPSDRFSAERTGGSVSTLTIQRTQQEDSAVYLCASSVTGGGIDTQYFGPGTRLTVL.